Sequencing of this T cell receptor beta chain was carried out in a study of blood T cell repertoires in COVID-19. Study-wide context: Donors in the United States, Italy and Spain gave samples during acute or convalescent COVID-19. Sample material is recorded as cDNA or gDNA derived from T cells, B-cell-depleted T cells, or PBMCs.

Seattle patients were enrolled during active infection and followed longitudinally. Study processing details: Using reference gene primer amplification, nucleated cell counts were estimated. Method: immunoSEQ multiplex PCR; TCRdb's copy keeps in-frame clones and lacks some. V and J calls and clone size are as listed in that table; D and trimming were resolved from the DNA. This table has 250,000 to 350,000 clones, approximately 84% appearing once. This clone was seen just once. The germline CDR1 and CDR2 sequences are SGDLS and YYNGEE. Trimming cost V 3 bases and J 4 bases; bases outside gene matches: 7. The CDR3 runs to 15 residues.

The TCR sequence derives from a human donor with COVID-19, enrolled during active disease. The donor label of this sample is uncertain. The J gene is TRBJ1-2, the V gene TRBV9; TRBD1 matches at 9 bases. Sample: peripheral blood. DNA of the CDR3: TGTGCCAGCAGCGAGGGACAGGGCCTGGGCTATGGCTACACCTTC. This codes for CASSEGQGLGYGYTF.